This TCR beta chain came from a study of cytomegalovirus exposure and HLA in healthy donors (dated 2017 in TCRdb). About the full investigation: In an earlier analysis of around 540 of the donors, around 290 Gb of sequence data and 90 million to 120 million unique TCR beta sequences from 150 million to 200 million T cells were reported. Across 398 genotyped donors of the cohort, an average of approximately 240,000 unique TCR beta nucleotide sequences per donor were sequenced, and roughly 20% of those sequences were non-productive. In the later analysis, no new phenotypic data were used to find candidate immune exposures; instead, reliance was placed on TCR beta sequences and their occurrence across donors. HLA typing covered class I and class II loci at four-digit resolution. Among the roughly 370 genotyped donors, around 81% belonged to the genetic ancestry cluster associated with self-reported Caucasian donors. The T cell repertoires of several hundred subjects were profiled by immunosequencing and related to cytomegalovirus serostatus. An earlier analysis of 587 of the donors used high-throughput TCR beta sequencing to judge whether each TCR beta V gene segment behaved as functional or pseudogenic. Donor age, sex, ethnicity and CMV serostatus were collected together with the repertoire data. Every repertoire in the discovery cohort had been generated on one and the same sequencing platform. The study was designed to test whether signatures of past pathogen exposure could be identified by cataloging public T cell receptors. High-throughput TCR immunosequencing, statistical association of individual TCRs with disease status, and machine learning were combined to predict cytomegalovirus infection status. Roughly 300 gigabases of sequencing data and approximately 85 million unique TCR sequences were included in an early release covering around 600 HLA-typed donors. The number of donors typed differed by locus, with roughly 629-640 for A, B, C, DRB1 and DQB1, around 560 for DQA1, about 610 for DPA1, and about 450 for DPB1. Several DR-DQ haplotypes were handled as single units for association and clustering because linkage in the cohort was strong. To study patterns of TCR occurrence, a later analysis re-analyzed previously published TCR beta repertoires from just over 650 donors and added high-resolution HLA genotyping. In a later genetic analysis, genome-wide SNP genotypes for 398 of the 666 donors were used, and that subset was treated as a discovery cohort. In addition to the first cohort of 666 subjects, a separate validation cohort of some 120 different subjects was used.

General study outcomes and caveats: A later genetic analysis associated a missense DCLRE1C variant with V-gene and J-gene trimming of TCR beta chains, and an independent cohort replicated the association. A group of highly shared sequence variants was considered likely to be a technical artifact of the sequencing pipeline. Correlated functional status among segregating V segments might reflect linkage disequilibrium, but an unknown experimental factor could not be ruled out. While some public TCRs were present in many individuals, most TCR sequences turned up only very rarely across donors. According to the authors, the approach could potentially be generalized to other disease states and immunological phenotypes. Compared with equally common non-associated chains, HLA-associated TCR beta chains in a later analysis were more clonally expanded and had lower generation probabilities. Sequencing depth was assumed to be roughly uniform across donors in the presence/absence analyses, though that assumption may not hold. A few of the identified cytomegalovirus-associated TCR beta chains were confirmed in vitro to be specific for cytomegalovirus antigens. A total of 150 or so TCR beta chains were listed by the study as associated with cytomegalovirus. Because some donors lacked HLA typing at each locus, the association tests relied only on the typed subset. Cytomegalovirus status was reported to be diagnosed by the classifier with high specificity and sensitivity in both the original and validation cohorts. In this cohort, only TCR beta chains were sequenced, and detectable features were limited by the absence of alpha or paired-chain data. Around 16 rarely observed V segments, including chromosome 9 orphons, were excluded from the earlier analysis of some 590 of the donors because counts were too low. In a later analysis, several top co-occurrence clusters were reported to appear linked to parvovirus B19, influenza, CMV and Epstein-Barr virus. For the cohort, immune exposure information was limited to CMV serostatus. When HLA alleles, especially DR and DQ, strongly co-occurred, TCR associations were difficult to assign to individual alleles. In a later analysis, some 18,000 TCR beta sequences were associated with specific HLA alleles at a false discovery rate of 0.05. Broadly in line with IMGT annotations, most TCR beta V segments showed up in productive rearrangements about 87% or about 30% of the time in an earlier analysis of under 700 of the donors. A further reported finding was that TCR beta sequences accurately predicted the HLA-A and HLA-B alleles for most subjects in the first cohort. A later genetic analysis reported fewer N-insertions in productive TCRs among donors in an Asian-associated ancestry cluster than the roughly 640-donor mean. According to a later analysis, TCR association rates differed among HLA loci, with DRB1 alleles showing the most associated TCRs and HLA-C alleles showing the fewest. Some IMGT-functional V segments, including TRBV6-2 and TRBV6-3, could not be distinguished by the 87-base-pair reads and were therefore excluded. A later analysis found that most CMV-associated TCR beta chains appeared HLA-restricted, with HLA associations seemingly driven largely by CMV exposure.

Library creation used the immunoSEQ multiplex PCR assay. A mixture of 60 forward primers for TCR Vbeta segments and 13 reverse primers for TCR Jbeta segments was used in the multiplex PCR. The CDR3 region of rearranged TCR beta genes was amplified from genomic DNA with a multiplex PCR assay. On the Illumina HiSeq System, the amplified TCR beta libraries were sequenced as 87-base-pair reads. The paper's processing steps were these. In a later analysis, some 80 million unique TCR beta chains were counted across the roughly 700 repertoires, and roughly 11 million of these chains were shared by at least two donors. Raw reads were error-corrected and collapsed into unique sequences by a nearest-neighbor algorithm in which closely related sequences were merged to remove PCR and sequencing errors. CDR3 sequences were aligned to IMGT reference sequences to assign V, D and J gene segments. Each retained sequence needed at least a six-nucleotide match to both a V gene segment and a J gene segment. A rearrangement counted as productive if the CDR3 had no stop codons and remained in frame with V and J, and every other rearrangement counted as non-productive. CDR3 was defined by IMGT convention, running from the second conserved V-encoded cysteine to the conserved J-encoded phenylalanine. The earlier analysis of about 530 of the donors excluded any sequence lacking an unambiguous match to a single V gene segment. In an earlier analysis of approximately 500 of the donors, a V segment was called functional when productive rearrangements were above 56.7%, and segregating when the standard deviation between donors exceeded 5%. A statistical classification framework was developed to diagnose cytomegalovirus status using the catalog of TCR beta chain sequences. In a later analysis, V and J genes were assigned by comparing TCR nucleotide sequences against IMGT/GENE-DB human TR gene sequences. The TCRdist pipeline was used in a later analysis to assign CDR3 sequences and most-parsimonious VDJ recombination scenarios. In a later analysis, every TCR beta chain was defined by the combination of its CDR3 amino acid sequence and its V-gene family, and reads without a unique V-gene family were dropped. As a way to deal with suspected cross-contamination and a sequencing artifact, a later analysis dropped 592 nucleotide sequences that were highly shared and had low generation probability. A later analysis calculated a clonal expansion index for each public chain from normalized within-repertoire ranks of inferred template counts. In a later analysis, generation probabilities were computed with a VDJ recombination model fitted to out-of-frame rearrangements, and the resulting probabilities were checked against IGoR. Hypergeometric tests were used in a later analysis to score TCR-TCR, TCR-HLA and TCR-CMV co-occurrence, with a repertoire-size bias correction applied to the TCR pairs. To estimate false discovery rates, a later analysis permuted the HLA or CMV assignments 20 times. In a later analysis, co-occurring TCRs were grouped using DBSCAN, and TCRdist sequence similarity was added for clustering within HLA-allele-positive subsets. Repertoires with fewer than 30,000 or more than 120,000 public chains, plus five repertoires with anomalous nucleotide sharing, were excluded from co-occurrence clustering. The table was pulled from immuneACCESS by TCRdb, which kept in-frame rearrangements only. Such tables lose some clones; where checked, under half of the loss comes from unresolved V genes, and the rest has no known cause. The V and J calls and the clone size are those of that table, but D and trimming were determined from the DNA. Per the sample table, the count is about 160,000 clones. Over 1% of the sample is held by the ten biggest clonotypes.

Taken from the germline V gene, the CDR1 and CDR2 loops are MNHNS and SASEGT. Deletion took 8 bases off V and 9 bases off J, with a span of 17 bases between the germline ends. From its cysteine to its phenylalanine, the CDR3 spans 13 amino acids. The kept DNA is CDR3 alone, 39 bases in frame from the first base. As concerns this clone: Its binding antigen is unknown.

In total, over 600 healthy bone marrow donors made up the cohort. All cohort members were sampled while nominally healthy, although unrecorded immune exposures were likely present. The donor tested CMV seronegative and was one of the 352 seronegative cohort members. Each donor provided a peripheral blood sample, and peripheral blood mononuclear cells were used for TCR beta sequencing. The Qiagen DNeasy Blood Extraction Kit was used to extract genomic DNA from the blood cell samples. This chain is built from TRBV6-1 and TRBJ2-1, and TRBD1 may be the D gene, going by 5 matching bases. The sample was PBMCs. The receptor was isolated from a woman in her fifties or sixties in good health and CMV-seronegative. CDR3 sequence: CASVPSRVSEQFF. The DNA reads TGTGCCAGCGTACCATCCAGGGTTAGTGAGCAGTTCTTC.